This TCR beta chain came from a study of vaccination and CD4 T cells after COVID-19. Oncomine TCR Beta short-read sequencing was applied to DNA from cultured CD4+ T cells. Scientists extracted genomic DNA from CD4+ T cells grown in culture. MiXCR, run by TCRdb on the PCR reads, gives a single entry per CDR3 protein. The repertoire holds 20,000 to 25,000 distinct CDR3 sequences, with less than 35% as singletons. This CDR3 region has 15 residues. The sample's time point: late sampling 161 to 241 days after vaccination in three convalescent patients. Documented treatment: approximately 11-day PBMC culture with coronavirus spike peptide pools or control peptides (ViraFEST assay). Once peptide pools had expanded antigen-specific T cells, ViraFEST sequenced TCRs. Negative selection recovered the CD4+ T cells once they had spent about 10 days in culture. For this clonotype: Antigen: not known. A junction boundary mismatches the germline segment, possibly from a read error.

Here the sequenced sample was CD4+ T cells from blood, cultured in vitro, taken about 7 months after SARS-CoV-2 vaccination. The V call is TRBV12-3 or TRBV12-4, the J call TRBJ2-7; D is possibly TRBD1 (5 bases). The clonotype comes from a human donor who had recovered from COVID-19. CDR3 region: CASSLDSAASYEQYF. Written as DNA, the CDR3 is TGTGCCAGCAGCTTAGACAGTGCCGCCTCCTACGAGCAGTACTTC.